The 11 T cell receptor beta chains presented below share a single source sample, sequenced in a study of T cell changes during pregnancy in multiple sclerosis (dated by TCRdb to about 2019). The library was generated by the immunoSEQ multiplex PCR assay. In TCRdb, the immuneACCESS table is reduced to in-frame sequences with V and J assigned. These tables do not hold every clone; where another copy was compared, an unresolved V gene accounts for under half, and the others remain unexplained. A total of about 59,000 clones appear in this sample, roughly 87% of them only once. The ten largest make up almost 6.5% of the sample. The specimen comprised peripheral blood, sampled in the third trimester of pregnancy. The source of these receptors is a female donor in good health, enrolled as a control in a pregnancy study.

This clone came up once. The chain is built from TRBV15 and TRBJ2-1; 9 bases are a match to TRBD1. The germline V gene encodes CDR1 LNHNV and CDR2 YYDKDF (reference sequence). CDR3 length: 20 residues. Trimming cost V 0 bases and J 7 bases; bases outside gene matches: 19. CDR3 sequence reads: CATSRDELQTGTGFGNEQFF. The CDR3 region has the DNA TGTGCCACCAGCAGAGACGAACTGCAGACCGGGACAGGGTTTGGGAATGAGCAGTTCTTC.

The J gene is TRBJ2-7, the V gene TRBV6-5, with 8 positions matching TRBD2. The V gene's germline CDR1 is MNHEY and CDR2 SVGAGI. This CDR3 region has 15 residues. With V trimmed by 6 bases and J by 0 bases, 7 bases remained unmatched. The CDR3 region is CASSDARGGSYEQYF. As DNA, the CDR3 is TGTGCCAGCAGCGACGCCCGGGGGGGCTCCTACGAGCAGTACTTC.

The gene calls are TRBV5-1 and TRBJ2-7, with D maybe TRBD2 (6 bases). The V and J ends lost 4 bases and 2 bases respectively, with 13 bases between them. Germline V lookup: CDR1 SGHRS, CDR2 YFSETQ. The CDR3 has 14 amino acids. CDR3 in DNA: TGCGCCAGCAGCGAGGACTGGGAGGCCTACGAGCAGTACTTC. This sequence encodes CASSEDWEAYEQYF. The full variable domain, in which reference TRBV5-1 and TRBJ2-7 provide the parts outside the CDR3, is KAGVTQTPRYLIKTRGQQVTLSCSPISGHRSVSWYQQTPGQGLQFLFEYFSETQRNKGNFPGRFSGRQFSNSRSEMNVSTLELGDSALYLCASSEDWEAYEQYFGPGTRLTVT.

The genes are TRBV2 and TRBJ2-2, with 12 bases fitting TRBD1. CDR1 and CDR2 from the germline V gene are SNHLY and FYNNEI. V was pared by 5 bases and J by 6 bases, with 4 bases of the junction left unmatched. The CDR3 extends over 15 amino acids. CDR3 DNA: TGTGCCAGCAGTAAGGGACAGGGGGCCGCCGGGGAGCTGTTTTTT. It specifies CASSKGQGAAGELFF.

The CDR3 is CASSPMELAGGETQYF. CDR3 DNA: TGTGCCAGCTCACCAATGGAACTAGCGGGCGGAGAGACCCAGTACTTC. V usage is TRBV18 and J usage is TRBJ2-5; 9 positions match TRBD2. Unmatched junction bases numbered 8, after V lost 2 bases and J lost 4 bases. Germline assignment: CDR1 KGHSH and CDR2 LQKENI. The CDR3 sequence is 16 residues long.

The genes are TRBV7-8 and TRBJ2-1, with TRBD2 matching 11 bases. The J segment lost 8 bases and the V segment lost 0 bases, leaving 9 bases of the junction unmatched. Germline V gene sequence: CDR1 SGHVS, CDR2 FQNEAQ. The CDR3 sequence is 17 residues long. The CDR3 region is CASSLAPLAGATHEQFF. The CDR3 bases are TGTGCCAGCAGCTTAGCGCCACTAGCGGGAGCAACCCATGAGCAGTTCTTC.

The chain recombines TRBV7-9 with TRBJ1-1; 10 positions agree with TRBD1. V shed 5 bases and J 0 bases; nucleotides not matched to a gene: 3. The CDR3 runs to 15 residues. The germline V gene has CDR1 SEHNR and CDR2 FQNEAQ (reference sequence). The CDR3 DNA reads TGTGCCAGCAGCCTCGGGACAGGGGTGAACACTGAAGCTTTCTTT. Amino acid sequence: CASSLGTGVNTEAFF. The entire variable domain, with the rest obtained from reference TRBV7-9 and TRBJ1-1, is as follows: DTGVSQNPRHKITKRGQNVTFRCDPISEHNRLYWYRQTLGQGPEFLTYFQNEAQLEKSRLLSDRFSAERPKGSFSTLEIQRTEQGDSAMYLCASSLGTGVNTEAFFGQGTRLTVV.

The CDR3 loop reads CASSMDGTYEQYF. CDR3 nucleotide sequence: TGTGCCAGTAGTATGGACGGGACCTACGAGCAGTACTTC. The chain uses TRBV19 and TRBJ2-7; weak D call: TRBD2 (5 bases). This CDR3 has 13 residues. Germline CDR1 and CDR2: LNHDA and SQIVND (reference sequence). V was shortened by 3 bases and J by 2 bases, with 8 bases between the two germline ends.

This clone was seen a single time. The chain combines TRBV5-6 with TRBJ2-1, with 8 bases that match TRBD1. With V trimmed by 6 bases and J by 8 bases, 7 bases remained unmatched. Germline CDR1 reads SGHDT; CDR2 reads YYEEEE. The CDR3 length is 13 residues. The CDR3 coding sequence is TGTGCCAGCAACCCGACAGGGGAGGATGAGCAGTTCTTC. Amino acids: CASNPTGEDEQFF.

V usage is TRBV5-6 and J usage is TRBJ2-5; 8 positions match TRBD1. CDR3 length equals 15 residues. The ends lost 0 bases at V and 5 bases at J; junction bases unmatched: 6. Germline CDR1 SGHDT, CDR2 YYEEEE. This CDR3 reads CASSLVDRARETQYF. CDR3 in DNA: TGTGCCAGCAGCTTGGTGGACAGGGCCCGGGAGACCCAGTACTTC.

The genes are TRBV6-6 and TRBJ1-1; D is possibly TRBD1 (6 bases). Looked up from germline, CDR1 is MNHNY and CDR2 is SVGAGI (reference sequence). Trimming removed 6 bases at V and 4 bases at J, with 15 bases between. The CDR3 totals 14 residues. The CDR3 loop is CASSRGAGVTEAFF. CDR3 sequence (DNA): TGTGCCAGCAGCCGGGGGGCAGGGGTCACTGAAGCTTTCTTT.